This TCR beta chain derives from a study of T-cell reconstitution after alpha-beta-depleted transplantation in children. Findings of the study overall: A year had passed since transplant, and T-cell counts and diversity by then came mostly from newly produced T cells. Several hundred expanded graft clones reportedly supplied alpha-beta T cells about two months after transplant.

This clonotype was observed a few times. The antigen remains unidentified. For TCRbeta, the library was prepared with unique molecular identifiers. In TCRdb, the PCR reads were re-called with MiXCR into one record per CDR3 protein. The data contain almost 600,000 distinct CDR3 sequences, around 27% of them singletons. The receptor comes from a boy in the first two years of life with Wiskott-Aldrich syndrome, due to receive a stem cell transplant. The source was PBMCs, collected before TCRalphabeta/CD19-depleted stem cell transplant.

The CDR3 reads CASSWTGTGTSGDEQYF. The CDR3 DNA reads TGTGCCAGCAGCTGGACAGGGACCGGGACTAGCGGAGACGAGCAGTACTTC. This chain connects TRBV11-1 to TRBJ2-7; 11 nucleotides align to TRBD2. The CDR3 is 17 amino acids. V dropped 4 bases and J dropped 5; count of bases not matched to a gene: 13. Germline V CDR1 and CDR2: SGHAT, FQDESV (reference sequence).